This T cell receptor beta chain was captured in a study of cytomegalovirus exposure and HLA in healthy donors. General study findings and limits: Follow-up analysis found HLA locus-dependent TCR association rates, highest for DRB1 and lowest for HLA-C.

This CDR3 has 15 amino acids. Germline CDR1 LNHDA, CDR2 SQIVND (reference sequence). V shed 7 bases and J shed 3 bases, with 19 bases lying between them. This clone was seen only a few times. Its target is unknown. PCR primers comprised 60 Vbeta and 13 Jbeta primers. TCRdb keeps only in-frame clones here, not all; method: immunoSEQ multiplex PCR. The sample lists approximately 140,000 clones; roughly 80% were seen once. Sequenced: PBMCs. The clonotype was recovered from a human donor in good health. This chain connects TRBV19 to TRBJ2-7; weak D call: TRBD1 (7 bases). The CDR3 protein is CASNDGTAGRYEQYF. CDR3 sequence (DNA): TGTGCCAGTAACGACGGGACAGCGGGCCGCTACGAGCAGTACTTC.